This is a list of T cell receptor beta chains from one sample in a study of shared clonotypes between healthy human individuals. Only in-frame clones appear in the TCRdb table, and some are missing; sequencing was by immunoSEQ multiplex PCR. The repertoire holds under 600,000 clones, with 70% to 80% as singletons. Sequencing used PBMCs. All receptors derive from a woman aged 40 to 50 in good health. Some clones in this sample may be carry-over from other donors' samples. The CDR3 runs from the conserved cysteine through the conserved F or W. A D gene is named only where the DNA matches it firmly. Clone size is stated in some rows and not others, as once, few, many or a class when expanded.

D gene,J gene,V gene,clone size,CDR3 length,CDR3 DNA,CDR3 protein
NA,TRBJ2-7,TRBV30,NA,12,TGTGCCTCAAGGACAGCATGGTACGAGCAGTACTTC,CASRTAWYEQYF
NA,TRBJ2-7,TRBV6-1,NA,13,TGTGCCAGCAGTTTTGGACTGGGAGAGGAGCAGTACTTC,CASSFGLGEEQYF
TRBD1,TRBJ2-7,TRBV2,few,12,TGTGCCAGCAGCGACAGGGTGTACGAGCAGTACTTC,CASSDRVYEQYF
NA,TRBJ2-3,TRBV7-7,NA,13,TGTGCCAGCAGCCTTAGCCCCCCCGATACGCAGTATTTT,CASSLSPPDTQYF
NA,TRBJ2-3,TRBV30,NA,13,TGTGCCTGGAGTCTTGACACCACAGATACGCAGTATTTT,CAWSLDTTDTQYF
TRBD1,TRBJ2-6,TRBV5-1,NA,14,TGCGCCAGCGCGGACAGGTCTGGGGCCAACGTCCTGACTTTC,CASADRSGANVLTF
TRBD2,TRBJ2-7,TRBV28,NA,15,TGTGCCAGCAGTTCCCCTAGCGGGCAGGGCTACGAGCAGTACTTC,CASSSPSGQGYEQYF
NA,TRBJ2-1,TRBV6-5,NA,13,TGTGCCAGCAGTTCCACGACTGAACGCGCTCTGTTCTTC,CASSSTTERALFF
TRBD2,TRBJ2-3,TRBV10-3,NA,16,TGTGCCATCAGTGAGGGACTAGCGGGAAGCACAGATACGCAGTATTTT,CAISEGLAGSTDTQYF
TRBD1,TRBJ2-2,TRBV7-6,once,16,TGTGCCAGCAGCCCACAACAGGGGGCGAACACCGGGGAGCTGTTTTTT,CASSPQQGANTGELFF
NA,TRBJ2-2,TRBV10-3,NA,14,TGTGCCATCAGTGAGTCTAAAGACACCGGGGAGCTGTTTTTT,CAISESKDTGELFF
TRBD1,TRBJ2-2,TRBV11-3,few,14,TGTGCCAGCACCTGGGACAGTCAGTCCGGGGAGCTGTTTTTT,CASTWDSQSGELFF
NA,TRBJ1-2,TRBV7-2,NA,16,TGTGCCAGCAGCTTAGACCAAGGACTGGGCACTGGGGGCTACACCTTC,CASSLDQGLGTGGYTF
NA,TRBJ1-3,TRBV25-1,NA,16,TGTGCCAGCAGTGAATATGGACAGCTTTCTGGAAACACCATATATTTT,CASSEYGQLSGNTIYF
NA,TRBJ1-3,TRBV7-9,few,15,TGTGCCAGCAGTTCACAGGGCGGCGAAGGAAACACCATATATTTT,CASSSQGGEGNTIYF
TRBD2,TRBJ2-3,TRBV10-1,NA,15,TGCGCCAGCAGTGAATTAGCGGGAGGAGTCGATACGCAGTATTTT,CASSELAGGVDTQYF
TRBD1,TRBJ2-7,TRBV6-6,NA,14,TGTGCCAGCGGACCGGGACAGGGACCCTCCGAGCAGTACTTC,CASGPGQGPSEQYF
TRBD2,TRBJ2-5,TRBV14,NA,15,TGTGCCAGCAGCCAAAGACTAGCGGGAGGGGAGACCCAGTACTTC,CASSQRLAGGETQYF
NA,TRBJ1-4,TRBV7-2,NA,14,TGTGCCAGCAGCTTAGGGGCCTTTAATGAAAAACTGTTTTTT,CASSLGAFNEKLFF
TRBD1,TRBJ1-4,TRBV7-9,NA,18,TGTGCCAGCAGCCATCCCCGGACAGGGGGCATCACTAATGAAAAACTGTTTTTT,CASSHPRTGGITNEKLFF
NA,TRBJ2-1,TRBV7-2,NA,12,TGTGCCAGCAGCTCCTATGCCAATGAGCAGTTCTTC,CASSSYANEQFF
NA,TRBJ1-1,TRBV5-4,NA,14,TGTGCCAGCAGTGCTCGGGGTCTCCACACTGAAGCTTTCTTT,CASSARGLHTEAFF
NA,TRBJ2-2,TRBV28,NA,12,TGTGCCAGCAGTTTATCTTCCGGGGAGCTGTTTTTT,CASSLSSGELFF
NA,TRBJ1-6,TRBV27,NA,15,TGTGCCAGCAGAACAAGGGGCTCTGGGAATTCACCCCTCCACTTT,CASRTRGSGNSPLHF
NA,TRBJ2-7,TRBV9,NA,14,TGTGCCAGCAGCGTAGATCAGGGCAGGTACGAGCAGTACTTC,CASSVDQGRYEQYF
NA,TRBJ1-1,TRBV5-6,many,14,TGTGCCAGCAGCTTGGCTGGGGTGTTCGCTGAAGCTTTCTTT,CASSLAGVFAEAFF
TRBD1,TRBJ1-1,TRBV30,few,13,TGTGCCTGGAGTACGGGACAGGGAGGTGAAGCTTTCTTT,CAWSTGQGGEAFF
NA,TRBJ1-2,TRBV5-1,once,12,TGCGCCAGCAGCTTGGACTCCATCAGCTACACCTTC,CASSLDSISYTF
NA,TRBJ2-2,TRBV7-9,NA,15,TGTGCCAGCAGCCCATCCCGGGCCCACACCGGGGAGCTGTTTTTT,CASSPSRAHTGELFF
TRBD2,TRBJ2-1,TRBV4-3,NA,13,TGCGCCAGCGGGACTAGCGGATACAATGAGCAGTTCTTC,CASGTSGYNEQFF
NA,TRBJ2-5,TRBV30,once,13,TGTGCCTGGAGTGGTGCAGCCCAAGAGACCCAGTACTTC,CAWSGAAQETQYF
NA,TRBJ2-7,TRBV5-6,NA,14,TGTGCCAGCAGCGTAAGACGAGGTGCGGAGGAGCAGTACTTC,CASSVRRGAEEQYF
NA,TRBJ1-1,TRBV6-5,once,15,TGTGCCACTCATAGGGGGGGGCTGGCGAACACTGAAGCTTTCTTT,CATHRGGLANTEAFF
NA,TRBJ2-7,TRBV21-1,NA,17,TGTGCCAGCAACCCTCCAGGCGGGATCCCTGGCTCCTACGAGCAGTACTTC,CASNPPGGIPGSYEQYF
TRBD2,TRBJ2-1,TRBV7-2,NA,11,TGTGCCAGCAGCTTAGAAGGGAGGGCGTTCTTC,CASSLEGRAFF
TRBD2,TRBJ2-4,TRBV18,NA,16,TGTGCCAGCTCACCCGAATTAGCGGGAGCCAAAAACATTCAGTACTTC,CASSPELAGAKNIQYF
TRBD2,TRBJ2-7,TRBV7-2,NA,16,TGTGCCAGCAGCCCGGACCGACTAGCGGGAGGATCTCAGCAGTACTTC,CASSPDRLAGGSQQYF
NA,TRBJ1-4,TRBV6-1,NA,12,TGTGCCAGCAGTACCCCGGGCAATACACGGGTTTTT,CASSTPGNTRVF
NA,TRBJ1-2,TRBV4-2,once,14,TGTGCCAGCAGCCATCCAGGGCGGGAGGGTGGCTACACCTTC,CASSHPGREGGYTF
NA,TRBJ1-4,TRBV2,NA,15,TGTGCCAGCAGTCCCGGTCCAGGGGATAATGAAAAACTGTTTTTT,CASSPGPGDNEKLFF
TRBD2,TRBJ2-1,TRBV7-3,NA,17,TGTGCCAGCAGCTTAGCTAGCGGACAAAGCTCCTACAATGAGCAGTTCTTC,CASSLASGQSSYNEQFF
TRBD1,TRBJ2-1,TRBV5-1,NA,14,TGCGCCAGCAGCCCGGGACAGCAATACAATGAGCAGTTCTTC,CASSPGQQYNEQFF
TRBD1,TRBJ2-7,TRBV30,NA,13,TGTGCCTGGAGGGGACAGGGGTTGAACGAGCAGTACTTC,CAWRGQGLNEQYF
TRBD2,TRBJ2-7,TRBV9,NA,14,TGTGCCAGCAGCCCCGGGACTAGCGGGTACGAGCAGTACTTC,CASSPGTSGYEQYF
TRBD2,TRBJ2-7,TRBV27,few,15,TGTGCCAGCAGGGGACGACTAGCGGGACGGTACGAGCAGTACTTC,CASRGRLAGRYEQYF
NA,TRBJ1-1,TRBV4-2,NA,15,TGTGCCAGCAGCCAAGTCCCCAGGGTGAACACTGAAGCTTTCTTT,CASSQVPRVNTEAFF
NA,TRBJ2-3,TRBV15,NA,16,TGTGCCACCAGCAGAGAAGGTGGTTCGGCTGGAGATACGCAGTATTTT,CATSREGGSAGDTQYF
TRBD1,TRBJ2-7,TRBV4-1,NA,17,TGCGCCAGCAGCCAATTAGCTCTAGCGACAGGGGGTTACGAGCAGTACTTC,CASSQLALATGGYEQYF
TRBD1,TRBJ2-1,TRBV7-3,NA,17,TGTGCCAGCAGCTTAACGGACCGGGACAGTGGGTACAATGAGCAGTTCTTC,CASSLTDRDSGYNEQFF